Sequencing of this T cell receptor beta chain was carried out in a study of radiotherapy plus CTLA-4 blockade in lung cancer (dated by TCRdb to about 2018). A note on the overall study: Objective responses occurred in around 19% of enrolled patients, and under 40% achieved disease control.

Worth noting for this clone: This clone's antigen is unknown. No base quality values were provided; no much bigger clone lies one nucleotide off.

The receptor library was made with the immunoSEQ multiplex PCR assay. The immuneACCESS repertoire file appears here via TCRdb, limited to in-frame rearrangements. These files lack a portion of the clones; in checked studies, under half of the deficit traces to unresolved V genes, and the cause of the others is not known. This sample holds fewer than 85,000 clones; 70% to 90% were observed only once. Around 1% of the sample is in the top ten clones. The study evaluated CTLA-4 blockade (ipilimumab) given together with focal radiation therapy in patients who had chemo-refractory metastatic non-small-cell lung cancer. Results and caveats for the whole study, not just this receptor: TCR clones derived from tumors expanded in peripheral blood after treatment with radiotherapy and ipilimumab. The strongest predictors of response were reported to be early dynamic shifts in blood T cell clones along with a rise in serum interferon-beta following radiation.

Sequences SGHRS (CDR1) and YFSETQ (CDR2) are obtained from the germline V gene. Compared with germline, V lacks 4 bases and J lacks 6 bases; bases without a gene match: 12. The CDR3, cysteine through phenylalanine, is 15 amino acids long. This entry keeps only the CDR3 DNA: 45 bases, framed from base 1. The rearrangement joined TRBV5-1 to TRBJ2-7, with 8 central nucleotides matching TRBD2. Material: peripheral blood, obtained from a patient treated with radiotherapy plus ipilimumab. The sequence derives from a human donor with non-small cell lung cancer who had stable disease on radiotherapy plus ipilimumab. For the CDR3, the sequence is CASSPRGSGIAEQYF. The DNA sequence is given as TGCGCCAGCAGCCCGCGGGGTAGCGGGATTGCCGAGCAGTACTTC.